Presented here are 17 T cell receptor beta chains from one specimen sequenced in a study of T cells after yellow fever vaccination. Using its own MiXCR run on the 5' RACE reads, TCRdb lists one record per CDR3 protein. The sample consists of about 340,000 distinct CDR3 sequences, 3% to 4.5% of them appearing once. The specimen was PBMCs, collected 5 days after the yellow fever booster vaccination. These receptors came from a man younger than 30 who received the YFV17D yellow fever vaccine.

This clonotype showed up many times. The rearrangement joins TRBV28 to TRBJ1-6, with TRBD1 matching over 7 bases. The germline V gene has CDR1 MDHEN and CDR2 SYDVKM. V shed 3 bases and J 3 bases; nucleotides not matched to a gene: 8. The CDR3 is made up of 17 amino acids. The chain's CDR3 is CASSFPRTGVYNSPLHF. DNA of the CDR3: TGTGCCAGCAGTTTCCCCAGGACAGGTGTCTATAATTCACCCCTCCACTTT. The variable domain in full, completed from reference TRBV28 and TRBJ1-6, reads DVKVTQSSRYLVKRTGEKVFLECVQDMDHENMFWYRQDPGLGLRLIYFSYDVKMKEKGDIPEGYSVSREKKERFSLILESASTNQTSMYLCASSFPRTGVYNSPLHFGNGTRLTVT.

The CDR3 DNA is TGTGCCAGCTCCCTGGGGGGACGGACGAGACTCAATGAGCAGTTCTTC. It yields the protein CASSLGGRTRLNEQFF. The V and J genes are TRBV18 and TRBJ2-1; perhaps TRBD2 as D (6 bases). The germline gives CDR1 KGHSH, CDR2 LQKENI. V shed 6 bases and J shed 6 bases, with 21 bases lying between them. The CDR3 runs to 16 residues.

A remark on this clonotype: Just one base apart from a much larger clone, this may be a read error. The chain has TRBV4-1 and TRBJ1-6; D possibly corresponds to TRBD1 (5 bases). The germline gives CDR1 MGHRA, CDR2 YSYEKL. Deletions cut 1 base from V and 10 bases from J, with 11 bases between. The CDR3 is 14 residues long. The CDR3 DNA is TGCGCCAGCAGCCAAGGGGGGGGGATCTCACCCCTCCACTTT. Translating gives CASSQGGGISPLHF.

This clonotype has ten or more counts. The CDR3 DNA is TGTGCCAGCAGTGACAGGGACACCGGGGAGCTGTTTTTT. The encoded protein is CASSDRDTGELFF. The chain combines TRBV6-4 with TRBJ2-2; D is unclear. CDR3 size: 13 residues. Trimming cost V 2 bases and J 3 bases, with 4 bases left between them. Germline-derived CDR1 and CDR2 are MRHNA and SNTAGT.

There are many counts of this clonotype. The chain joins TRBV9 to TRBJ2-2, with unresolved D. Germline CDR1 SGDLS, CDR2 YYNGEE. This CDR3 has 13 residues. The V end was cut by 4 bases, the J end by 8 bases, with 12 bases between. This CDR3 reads CASSLRGRGELFF. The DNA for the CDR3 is TGTGCCAGCAGCTTGCGAGGAAGGGGGGAGCTGTTTTTT.

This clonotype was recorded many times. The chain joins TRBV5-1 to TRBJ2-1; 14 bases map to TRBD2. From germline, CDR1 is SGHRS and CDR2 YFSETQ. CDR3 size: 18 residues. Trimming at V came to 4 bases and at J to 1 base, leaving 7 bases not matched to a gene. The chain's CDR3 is CASSPGTSGGLSYNEQFF. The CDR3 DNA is TGCGCCAGCAGCCCGGGGACTAGCGGGGGCCTTTCCTACAATGAGCAGTTCTTC.

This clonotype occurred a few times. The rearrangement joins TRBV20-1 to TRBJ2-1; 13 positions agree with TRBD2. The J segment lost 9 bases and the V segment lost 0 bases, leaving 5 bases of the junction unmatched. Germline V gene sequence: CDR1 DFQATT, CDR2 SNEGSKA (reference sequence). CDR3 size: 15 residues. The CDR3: CSARDTSGGASEQFF. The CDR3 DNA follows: TGCAGTGCTAGAGACACTAGCGGGGGGGCCAGTGAGCAGTTCTTC.

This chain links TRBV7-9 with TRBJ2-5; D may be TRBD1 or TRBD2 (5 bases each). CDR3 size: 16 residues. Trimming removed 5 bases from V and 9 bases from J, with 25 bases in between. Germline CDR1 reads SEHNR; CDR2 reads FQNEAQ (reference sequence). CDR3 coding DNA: TGTGCCAGCAGCCACTCTACCGGGACGGCGCACTCGGCCCAGTACTTC. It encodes CASSHSTGTAHSAQYF. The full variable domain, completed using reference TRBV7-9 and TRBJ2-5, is DTGVSQNPRHKITKRGQNVTFRCDPISEHNRLYWYRQTLGQGPEFLTYFQNEAQLEKSRLLSDRFSAERPKGSFSTLEIQRTEQGDSAMYLCASSHSTGTAHSAQYFGPGTRLLVL.

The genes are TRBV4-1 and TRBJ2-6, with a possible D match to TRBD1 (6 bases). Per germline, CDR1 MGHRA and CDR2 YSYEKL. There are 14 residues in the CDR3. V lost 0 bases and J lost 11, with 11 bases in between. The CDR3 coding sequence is TGCGCCAGCAGCCAAGATAACAGGGACCACGTCCTGACTTTC. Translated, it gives CASSQDNRDHVLTF.

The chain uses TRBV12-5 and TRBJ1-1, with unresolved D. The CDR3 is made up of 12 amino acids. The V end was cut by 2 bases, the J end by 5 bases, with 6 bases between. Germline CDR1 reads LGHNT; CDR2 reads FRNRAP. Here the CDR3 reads CASGLPPTEAFF. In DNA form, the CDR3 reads TGTGCTAGTGGTTTGCCCCCGACTGAAGCTTTCTTT.

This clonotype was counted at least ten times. The CDR3: CASNYVAFGEQYV. CDR3 nucleotides: TGTGCCAGCAATTACGTAGCTTTTGGCGAGCAGTACGTC. The chain uses TRBV6-6 and TRBJ2-7, with D hard to call. The germline V gene encodes CDR1 MNHNY and CDR2 SVGAGI (reference sequence). This CDR3 spans 13 amino acids.

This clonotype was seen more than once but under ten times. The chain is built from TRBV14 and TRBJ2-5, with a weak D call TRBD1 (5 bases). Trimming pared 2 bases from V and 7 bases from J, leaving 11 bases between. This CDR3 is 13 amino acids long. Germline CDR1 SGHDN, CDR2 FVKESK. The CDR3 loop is CASSQRGPGTQYF. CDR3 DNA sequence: TGTGCCAGCAGCCAAAGGGGTCCGGGGACCCAGTACTTC. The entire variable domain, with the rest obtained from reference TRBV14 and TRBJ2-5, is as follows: EAGVTQFPSHSVIEKGQTVTLRCDPISGHDNLYWYRRVMGKEIKFLLHFVKESKQDESGMPNNRFLAERTGGTYSTLKVQPAELEDSGVYFCASSQRGPGTQYFGPGTRLLVL.

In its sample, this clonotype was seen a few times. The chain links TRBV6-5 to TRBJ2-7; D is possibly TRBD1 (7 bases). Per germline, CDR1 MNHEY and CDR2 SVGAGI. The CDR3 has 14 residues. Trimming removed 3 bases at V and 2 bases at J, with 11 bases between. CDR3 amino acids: CASSYSGGPYEQYF. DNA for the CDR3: TGTGCCAGCAGTTATTCAGGGGGGCCCTACGAGCAGTACTTC.

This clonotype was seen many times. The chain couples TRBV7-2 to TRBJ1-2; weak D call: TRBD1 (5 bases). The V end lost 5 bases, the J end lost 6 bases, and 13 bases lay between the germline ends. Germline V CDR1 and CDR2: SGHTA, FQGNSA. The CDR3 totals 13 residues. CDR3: CASSRGRRNGYTF. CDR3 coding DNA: TGTGCCAGCAGCAGGGGACGGAGGAATGGCTACACCTTC.

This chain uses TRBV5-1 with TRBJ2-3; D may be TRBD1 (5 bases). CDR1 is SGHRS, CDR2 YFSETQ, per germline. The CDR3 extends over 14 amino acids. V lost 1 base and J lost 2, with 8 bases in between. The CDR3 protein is CASSLTGPTDTQYF. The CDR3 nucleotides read TGCGCCAGCAGCTTGACAGGCCCCACAGATACGCAGTATTTT. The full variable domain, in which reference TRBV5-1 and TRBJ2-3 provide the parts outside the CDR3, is KAGVTQTPRYLIKTRGQQVTLSCSPISGHRSVSWYQQTPGQGLQFLFEYFSETQRNKGNFPGRFSGRQFSNSRSEMNVSTLELGDSALYLCASSLTGPTDTQYFGPGTRLTVL.

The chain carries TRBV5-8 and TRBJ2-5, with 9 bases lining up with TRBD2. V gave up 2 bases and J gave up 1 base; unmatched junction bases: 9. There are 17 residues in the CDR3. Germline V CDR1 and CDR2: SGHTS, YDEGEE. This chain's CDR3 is CASSFTLGAGGQETQYF. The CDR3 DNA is TGTGCCAGCAGCTTTACGCTCGGAGCGGGGGGCCAAGAGACCCAGTACTTC.

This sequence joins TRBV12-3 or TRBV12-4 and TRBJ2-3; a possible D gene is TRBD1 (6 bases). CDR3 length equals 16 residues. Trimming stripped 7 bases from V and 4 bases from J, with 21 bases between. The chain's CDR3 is CASTEFLQGGPDTQYF. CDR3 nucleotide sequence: TGTGCCAGCACCGAGTTTTTACAGGGTGGTCCAGATACGCAGTATTTT.